This T cell receptor (beta chain) derives from a study of blood T cell repertoires in COVID-19. Germline lookup yields CDR1 LGHDT and CDR2 YNNKEL (reference sequence). V lost 6 bases and J lost 9; bases outside the gene matches: 8. The CDR3 spans 13 residues. Authors' data handling: Amplified reference gene primers provided the basis for estimating nucleated cell counts. The protocol was immunoSEQ multiplex PCR, while the TCRdb copy is restricted to in-frame clones and leaves out a portion. From that table come the V and J calls and clone size; the DNA was used to work out D and trimming. The table lists more than 65,000 clones, 70% to 80% of them singletons.

This sequence originates from a woman in her seventies with acute or convalescent COVID-19. The sequenced material came from peripheral blood. This chain connects TRBV3-1 (or the pseudogene TRBV3-2) to TRBJ2-1, with 7 bases lining up with TRBD2. The CDR3 DNA is TGTGCCAGCAGTCCGGGGAGGGGAAGTGAGCAGTTCTTC. It is translated as CASSPGRGSEQFF.